Shown below are 23 T cell receptor beta chains from a single sample sequenced in a study of CD8+ T cells in alopecia areata. After isolation, RNA underwent reverse transcription to generate cDNA as the sequencing template. Profiled with immunoSEQ multiplex PCR; TCRdb holds only in-frame clones, not every one. Listed for the sample are some 110,000 clones, none seen a single time. The sequenced sample consisted of lesional skin. The receptors shown here come from a C3H/HeJ mouse with alopecia areata. Mouse strain MHC haplotype: H2-k.

As regards this clone: Gene names denote mouse genes. The CDR3 is cut off 4 residues early in the read; its end comes from the germline J gene. The chain joins TRBV13-2 to TRBJ2-1; 9 positions agree with TRBD2. Germline V gives CDR1 NNHNN, CDR2 SYGAGS (reference sequence). The V gene end was trimmed by 6 bases and the J gene end by 4 bases; junction bases not matched to a gene: 5. The CDR3 is 14 residues long. CDR3 in amino acids: CASALTGGYAEQFF. Partial CDR3 DNA: TGTGCCAGCGCCCTTACTGGGGGGTATGCT.

About this clone itself: The genes are named according to mouse. Coverage ceases 4 residues before the CDR3 finishes, and the germline J gene fills in the end. The chain links TRBV5 to TRBJ2-3; 8 bases are shared with TRBD1. The CDR3 extends over 14 amino acids. V shed 2 bases, J shed 4 bases, and the junction held 2 bases outside the gene matches. Germline V gene lookup returns CDR1 LGHNA and CDR2 YNLKQL (reference sequence). This chain's CDR3 is CASSQRTGPETLYF. The sequenced part of the CDR3 DNA is TGTGCCAGCAGCCAAAGGACAGGGCCAGAA.

This clone has a handful of counts. Gene names denote mouse genes. Sequencing ends 4 residues short of the CDR3 end; the germline J gene provides the rest. The gene calls are TRBV13-3 and TRBJ1-1; 12 bases line up with TRBD1. The V gene's germline CDR1 is NNHDY and CDR2 SYVADS. V gave up 3 bases and J gave up 3 bases; unmatched junction bases: 6. This CDR3 contains 16 residues. The CDR3 region is CASSAGTGGGDTEVFF. CDR3 DNA, as far as it was read: TGTGCCAGCAGTGCCGGGACAGGGGGCGGTGACACA.

This clone has more than one count but fewer than ten. All gene names here are mouse names. The read ends 4 residues shy of where the CDR3 ends; the end is completed using the germline J gene. The V and J genes are TRBV1 and TRBJ2-3; perhaps TRBD1 as D (9 bases). Germline V CDR1 and CDR2: NSQYPW, LRSPGD (reference sequence). The CDR3 totals 16 residues. V gave up 1 base and J gave up 3 bases, with 14 bases separating them. The CDR3 sequence: CTCSAGQGGRAETLYF. The CDR3 bases that were read are TGCACCTGCAGTGCAGGACAGGGGGGGCGAGCAGAA.

A word on this clone: The TCRdb protein and the DNA translation do not line up at residue 12; the protein shown here was made by translating the DNA. Germline and genes: mouse. The observed sequence ends 3 residues before the CDR3 terminus, with the missing tail filled in from the germline J gene. The J gene is TRBJ1-6, the V gene TRBV1, with 7 bases matching TRBD1. TRBJ1-6 carries the ORF label, with uncertain function. V shed 0 bases and J 9 bases; nucleotides not matched to a gene: 5. CDR1 and CDR2 from the germline V gene are NSQYPW and LRSPGD (reference sequence). The CDR3 consists of 15 residues. The CDR3 loop is CTCSADEGAGSPLYF. The sequenced part of the CDR3 DNA is TGCACCTGCAGTGCAGATGAGGGGGCGGGTTCGCCC.

In regard to this clone: These gene names are mouse names. With the read ending 4 residues before the CDR3 end, the germline J gene is used to fill in that end. The V and J genes are TRBV1 and TRBJ2-7; TRBD2 matches 10 bases. Germline values: CDR1 NSQYPW, CDR2 LRSPGD (reference sequence). V lost 1 base and J lost 2; bases outside the gene matches: 8. The CDR3 extends over 17 amino acids. The DNA read from the CDR3 is TGCACCTGCAGTGCAGTTCTCCGGGACTGGGGTACCTAT. It translates to CTCSAVLRDWGTY. The CDR3, in full, reads CTCSAVLRDWGTYEQYF.

Concerning this clone: Genes and germline are mouse. The read halts 4 residues ahead of the CDR3 end, with the missing end drawn from the germline J gene. The chain carries TRBV13-3 and TRBJ2-5; weak D call: TRBD2 (5 bases). Trimming shortened V by 2 bases and J by 3 bases, and 7 bases separated the two germline ends. In germline, CDR1 is NNHDY, CDR2 SYVADS. This CDR3 contains 13 residues. This CDR3 is CASSETGQDTQYF. Partial CDR3 DNA: TGTGCCAGCAGTGAAACTGGTCAAGAC.

Of note for this clone: The TCRdb protein and the DNA translation do not line up at residue 11; the protein shown here was made by translating the DNA. The genes are named according to mouse. The CDR3 goes on 3 residues after the read ends, and that part is filled in from the germline J gene. The chain is built from TRBV13-3 and TRBJ1-3; TRBD1 aligns across 8 bases. Germline CDR1 and CDR2: NNHDY and SYVADS. V was clipped by 0 bases and J by 7 bases; unmatched bases: 3. CDR3 length: 14 amino acids. The CDR3 region is CASSDGRGRNTLYF. The covered CDR3 bases are TGTGCCAGCAGTGATGGCAGGGGGCGGAATACG. Complete variable domain (other parts from reference TRBV13-3 and TRBJ1-3): EAAVTQSPRSKVAVTGGKVTLSCHQTNNHDYMYWYRQDTGHGLRLIHYSYVADSTEKGDIPDGYKASRPSQENFSLILELASLSQTAVYFCASSDGRGRNTLYFGEGSRLIVV.

In this sample, this clone turned up many times. Genes and germline come from the mouse. The sequence runs out 4 residues before the end of the CDR3; the remainder is reconstructed from the germline J gene. This chain uses TRBV13-2 with TRBJ1-4, with TRBD1 identical over 9 bases. Trimming cost V 1 base and J 4 bases; bases outside gene matches: 2. Germline V gives CDR1 NNHNN, CDR2 SYGAGS (reference sequence). This CDR3 is 15 amino acids long. CDR3 residues: CASGDLDRGNERLFF. CDR3 bases read: TGTGCCAGCGGTGATCTGGACAGGGGCAACGAA.

In the case of this clone: The gene symbols are mouse symbols. The CDR3 end lies 4 residues beyond the end of the read and is filled in from the germline J gene. This chain connects TRBV13-3 to TRBJ1-4; 11 bases map to TRBD1. The germline V gene has CDR1 NNHDY and CDR2 SYVADS. The CDR3 is 16 residues long. Germline trimming cut 4 bases from V and 3 bases from J; bases unmatched to any gene: 5. CDR3 DNA, as far as it was read: TGTGCCAGCAGTTGGACAGGGGGCGAGGCCAACGAA. Translation: CASSWTGGEANE. The entire CDR3 protein reads CASSWTGGEANERLFF. Filled out from reference TRBV13-3 and TRBJ1-4, the complete variable domain reads EAAVTQSPRSKVAVTGGKVTLSCHQTNNHDYMYWYRQDTGHGLRLIHYSYVADSTEKGDIPDGYKASRPSQENFSLILELASLSQTAVYFCASSWTGGEANERLFFGHGTKLSVL.

Many counts were recorded for this clone. Mouse names are used for the genes. From the germline J gene comes the end of the CDR3, since the read stops 4 residues before it. Other DNA sequences of this sample code for an identical CDR3. The chain is built from TRBV1 and TRBJ2-7; 11 bases align to TRBD2. Germline CDR1 is NSQYPW and CDR2 is LRSPGD (reference sequence). After removal of 3 bases from V and 0 bases from J, the junction contained 4 bases not matched to a gene. The CDR3 is made up of 16 amino acids. CDR3 sequence reads: CTCSADWGGSSYEQYF. The part of the CDR3 DNA that was read is TGCACCTGCAGTGCCGACTGGGGGGGTAGCTCCTAT.

A note on this clone: Mouse germline and gene names are used. Read data end 4 residues before the CDR3 end; the end is taken from the germline J gene. The chain is built from TRBV13-3 and TRBJ2-4; 8 bases match TRBD1. Germline-derived CDR1 and CDR2 are NNHDY and SYVADS. V lost 2 bases, J lost 0 bases, and 8 bases stayed unmatched. There are 17 residues in the CDR3. Partial CDR3 DNA: TGTGCCAGCAGTGACGGCGGGACAGGAATTAGTCAAAAC. Protein sequence: CASSDGGTGISQN. The CDR3, in full, reads CASSDGGTGISQNTLYF.

As concerns this clone: Gene names and germline refer to mouse. The CDR3 here is CASSVLGGREETLYF. Partial CDR3 DNA: TGTGCCAGCAGTGTCCTGGGGGGGCGCGAAGAA. V and J are TRBV13-1 and TRBJ2-3, with 10 bases matching TRBD2. The DNA ends 4 residues before the CDR3 does, and the rest of the CDR3 is filled in from the germline J gene. The CDR3 runs 15 residues. CDR1 and CDR2 (germline): NSHNY, SYGAGN.

Of note for this clone: Genes and germline are mouse. The CDR3 goes on 4 residues after the read ends, and that part is filled in from the germline J gene. This chain joins TRBV13-2 and TRBJ2-1; 12 bases align to TRBD2. With V trimmed by 0 bases and J by 5 bases, 3 bases remained unmatched. The CDR3 contains 16 residues. Germline V CDR1 and CDR2: NNHNN, SYGAGS (reference sequence). The CDR3 protein is CASGDVDWGGDAEQFF. CDR3 DNA, as far as it was read: TGTGCCAGCGGTGATGTCGACTGGGGGGGCGATGCT.

This clone was observed at least ten times. The genes are named according to mouse. The sequence runs out 4 residues before the end of the CDR3; the remainder is reconstructed from the germline J gene. J is TRBJ2-3 and V is TRBV13-3; 9 bases line up with TRBD2. Germline lookup yields CDR1 NNHDY and CDR2 SYVADS. Germline trimming cut 3 bases from V and 4 bases from J; bases unmatched to any gene: 3. The length of the CDR3 is 14 residues. CDR3 protein: CASSAGLGPETLYF. The DNA read from the CDR3 is TGTGCCAGCAGTGCCGGACTGGGGCCAGAA.

For this clone: The gene names here belong to mouse. Read coverage stops 4 residues before the CDR3 terminus; the germline J gene supplies the remainder. The chain has TRBV1 and TRBJ2-5; the match to TRBD2 covers 11 bases. The V and J ends lost 4 bases and 0 bases, in that order; junction bases with no gene match: 3. This CDR3 region has 16 residues. Germline V CDR1 and CDR2: NSQYPW, LRSPGD (reference sequence). CDR3 DNA, as far as it was read: TGCACCTGCAGTGAAGACTGGGGGGGTAACCAAGAC. Translation: CTCSEDWGGNQD. The entire CDR3 protein reads CTCSEDWGGNQDTQYF.

As to this clone: All gene names here are mouse names. The sequenced fragment ends 4 residues before the CDR3 boundary, so the rest is inferred from the germline J gene. This rearrangement joins TRBV12-2 to TRBJ2-1; D possibly corresponds to TRBD1 (6 bases). V was shortened by 3 bases and J by 3 bases, with 8 bases between the two germline ends. The CDR3 runs 13 residues. From germline, CDR1 is SGHLS and CDR2 HYDKME. CDR3 sequence: CASSGDIYAEQFF. The CDR3 bases that were read are TGTGCCAGCTCTGGGGACATCTATGCT. The full variable domain, with the rest looked up from reference TRBV12-2 and TRBJ2-1, is NSGVVQSPRYIIKGKGERSILKCIPISGHLSVAWYQQTQGQELKFFIQHYDKMERDKGNLPSRFSVQQFDDYHSEMNMSALELEDSAVYFCASSGDIYAEQFFGPGTRLTVL.

This clone was seen only a few times. Germline and genes here are mouse. Sequencing ends 4 residues short of the CDR3 end; the germline J gene provides the rest. The chain is built from TRBV13-3 and TRBJ2-7, with 11 nucleotides matching TRBD2. Germline V gene sequence: CDR1 NNHDY, CDR2 SYVADS. The CDR3 has 15 residues. CDR3 sequence reads: CASSDGGLGDYEQYF. The covered CDR3 bases are TGTGCCAGCAGTGACGGGGGACTGGGGGATTAT.

This clone was observed many times. All gene names here are mouse names. CDR3 sequence reads: CASSGPGQGNGYAEQFF. The sequenced part of the CDR3 DNA is TGTGCCAGCAGTGGACCGGGACAGGGGAACGGCTATGCT. The chain combines TRBV13-3 with TRBJ2-1; 10 bases match TRBD1. The read falls 4 residues short of the CDR3 end, and the missing part is taken from the germline J gene. The junction had 9 bases not matched to a gene; V was cut back by 3 bases and J by 3 bases. This CDR3 is built from 17 residues. The germline V gene has CDR1 NNHDY and CDR2 SYVADS.

Details on this clone: Gene names refer to mouse genes. The read terminates 4 residues before the CDR3 end, so the remaining end is supplied by the germline J gene. The chain is built from TRBV13-2 and TRBJ1-1, with D perhaps TRBD1 (5 bases). CDR1 is NNHNN and CDR2 is SYGAGS in the germline V gene (reference sequence). Trimming removed 0 bases from V and 0 bases from J, with 9 bases in between. This CDR3 is built from 15 residues. Incomplete CDR3 DNA: TGTGCCAGCGGTGATGCAGGGCAGTCAAACACA. Encoded protein: CASGDAGQSNT. The whole CDR3 sequence reads CASGDAGQSNTEVFF.

On this clone: At residue 12, the translated DNA and the protein in TCRdb do not agree; the protein given here is derived from the DNA. Genes and germline are mouse. The DNA ends 3 residues before the CDR3 does, and the rest of the CDR3 is filled in from the germline J gene. This chain links TRBV13-3 with TRBJ1-3, with D maybe TRBD1 (5 bases). The CDR3 loop spans 15 amino acids. With 5 bases removed from V and 0 bases from J, the gap between germline ends came to 12 bases. Germline V lookup: CDR1 NNHDY, CDR2 SYVADS. The CDR3 reads CASSPRENSGNTLYF. The sequenced CDR3 bases are TGTGCCAGCAGCCCCAGGGAGAATTCTGGAAATACG.

This clone was observed a handful of times. Gene names are mouse gene names. The CDR3 extends 4 residues past the end of the read, so its final part is completed from the germline J gene. V is TRBV19 and J is TRBJ1-4; TRBD1 agrees at 8 bases. The CDR3 has 15 amino acids. V lost 6 bases, J lost 3 bases, and 7 bases stayed unmatched. Germline V gene data show CDR1 as FNHDT and CDR2 as SITEND (reference sequence). Partial CDR3 DNA: TGTGCCAGCAAACCCCAGGGGGCGGCCAACGAA. Protein product: CASKPQGAANE. In full, the CDR3 reads CASKPQGAANERLFF.

This clone was detected a few times. The gene symbols are mouse symbols. The part of the CDR3 DNA that was read is TGTGCCAGCAGCGGACAGGGAATAACA. This translates into CASSGQGIT. The full-length CDR3 reads as CASSGQGITEVFF. The chain joins TRBV13-3 to TRBJ1-1, with 8 bases lining up with TRBD1. The read halts 4 residues ahead of the CDR3 end, with the missing end drawn from the germline J gene. This CDR3 has 13 amino acids. Germline V gives CDR1 NNHDY, CDR2 SYVADS.